A selection of T cell receptor beta chains follows, all from one sample in a study of control samples from healthy donors and cancer patients. Sequenced by immunoSEQ multiplex PCR; TCRdb stores in-frame clones only, minus some. The repertoire consists of about 130,000 clones, with approximately 92% occurring once and the leading ten covering 0.58%. The sequenced sample consisted of PBMCs. Every receptor here comes from a man older than 75 with head and neck cancer. Both conserved end residues are part of each CDR3. D genes are given only for firm matches. Only part of the rows carry a size: once, few, many, or a class if the clone is expanded.

>NA|TRBJ1-1|NA|TRBV7-9
CASSTDPTNAEAFF
TGTGCCAGCAGCACAGACCCTACGAACGCTGAAGCTTTCTTT
>once|TRBJ1-2|NA|TRBV10-1
CASSESPGVGYTF
TGCGCCAGCAGTGAGTCACCAGGGGTCGGCTACACCTTC
>NA|TRBJ1-2|NA|TRBV6-5
CASSSPSGSGYTF
TGTGCCAGCAGTTCTCCTTCGGGAAGTGGCTACACCTTC
>NA|TRBJ1-4|NA|TRBV2
CASSEPESRLKLFF
TGTGCCAGCAGTGAACCAGAATCCCGTCTTAAACTGTTTTTT
>NA|TRBJ1-4|TRBD1|TRBV7-8
CASSSRTGLQEKLFF
TGTGCCAGCAGCTCCCGGACAGGTTTGCAGGAAAAACTGTTTTTT
>few|TRBJ2-3|NA|TRBV9
CASSVEGRPDTQYF
TGTGCCAGCAGCGTAGAGGGCCGTCCTGATACGCAGTATTTT
>NA|TRBJ2-1|TRBD2|TRBV18
CASSPRGLGYEQFF
TGTGCCAGCTCACCACGGGGACTAGGGTATGAGCAGTTCTTC
>once|TRBJ1-2|TRBD1|TRBV10-3
CAIRGQGTNNYGYTF
TGTGCCATCAGAGGACAGGGGACAAATAACTATGGCTACACCTTC
>NA|TRBJ2-2|NA|TRBV2
CASRITNTGELFF
TGTGCCAGCAGAATCACGAACACCGGGGAGCTGTTTTTT
>NA|TRBJ2-1|NA|TRBV27
CASSFFAGRDEQFF
TGTGCCAGCAGTTTTTTTGCGGGAAGGGATGAGCAGTTCTTC
>NA|TRBJ2-2|NA|TRBV18
CASSPLENTGELFF
TGTGCCAGCTCACCACTGGAGAACACCGGGGAGCTGTTTTTT
>NA|TRBJ1-1|NA|TRBV5-5
CASHLFQATNTEAFF
TGTGCCAGCCATCTCTTTCAGGCTACGAACACTGAAGCTTTCTTT
>NA|TRBJ1-5|TRBD1|TRBV19
CASSPNVGGTNNQPQHF
TGTGCCAGTAGCCCAAACGTAGGGGGCACCAACAATCAGCCCCAGCATTTT
>once|TRBJ1-1|TRBD1|TRBV6-5
CASRTGAGTEAFF
TGTGCCAGCAGGACAGGGGCTGGGACTGAAGCTTTCTTT
>NA|TRBJ1-4|NA|TRBV5-1
CASSLAGRGTNEKLFF
TGCGCCAGCAGCTTGGCCGGCAGGGGAACTAATGAAAAACTGTTTTTT
>once|TRBJ2-2|NA|TRBV12-3/TRBV12-4
CASSSTRTGELFF
TGTGCCAGCAGCTCCACAAGGACCGGGGAGCTGTTTTTT
>NA|TRBJ2-3|NA|TRBV9
CASSVDSTDTQYF
TGTGCCAGCAGCGTAGACAGCACAGATACGCAGTATTTT
>NA|TRBJ1-1|NA|TRBV6-2/TRBV6-3
CASSYSRGVPTEAFF
TGTGCCAGCAGTTACTCGCGAGGCGTTCCCACTGAAGCTTTCTTT
>NA|TRBJ1-2|NA|TRBV7-9
CASSLASGTPYGYTF
TGTGCCAGCAGCTTGGCTTCCGGGACACCGTATGGCTACACCTTC
>NA|TRBJ2-2|TRBD1|TRBV19
CASSKQGNGELFF
TGTGCCAGTAGTAAACAGGGGAACGGGGAGCTGTTTTTT
>NA|TRBJ1-5|TRBD1|TRBV2
CASSERTGVSNQPQHF
TGTGCCAGCAGTGAAAGGACAGGGGTGAGCAATCAGCCCCAGCATTTT
>NA|TRBJ1-1|NA|TRBV9
CASSPTNLSPAFF
TGTGCCAGCAGCCCCACCAATTTGTCGCCGGCTTTCTTT
>NA|TRBJ1-1|TRBD1|TRBV18
CASSPYRGDTEAFF
TGTGCCAGCTCACCTTACAGGGGGGACACTGAAGCTTTCTTT
>NA|TRBJ1-4|NA|TRBV5-6
CASSLAPRRNPHNEKLFF
TGTGCCAGCAGCTTGGCCCCACGCCGTAATCCTCATAATGAAAAACTGTTTTTT
>NA|TRBJ1-2|NA|TRBV5-1
CASSLNPNYGYTF
TGCGCCAGCAGCTTGAACCCTAACTATGGCTACACCTTC
>NA|TRBJ2-5|NA|TRBV21-1
CARRSSDLQETQYF
TGTGCCAGACGTTCGTCGGACCTCCAAGAGACCCAGTACTTC
>NA|TRBJ2-1|TRBD1|TRBV10-3
CAISPGQNYNEQFF
TGTGCCATCAGCCCGGGACAGAATTACAATGAGCAGTTCTTC
>NA|TRBJ2-1|TRBD2|TRBV9
CASSVAPAGGTYNEQFF
TGTGCCAGCAGCGTAGCCCCAGCGGGGGGCACCTACAATGAGCAGTTCTTC
>NA|TRBJ1-6|NA|TRBV6-5
CASSYSGPYNSPLHF
TGTGCCAGCAGTTACTCCGGACCGTATAATTCACCCCTCCACTTT
>NA|TRBJ1-5|NA|TRBV2
CASSLPGHSNQPQHF
TGTGCCAGCAGTCTCCCGGGACATAGCAATCAGCCCCAGCATTTT
>NA|TRBJ1-5|NA|TRBV5-1
CASSLAPSNQPQHF
TGCGCCAGCAGCTTGGCCCCTAGCAATCAGCCCCAGCATTTT
>NA|TRBJ1-4|NA|TRBV5-4
CASSPRGYGEKLFF
TGTGCCAGCAGCCCGAGGGGGTATGGTGAAAAACTGTTTTTT
>NA|TRBJ2-7|NA|TRBV18
CASSPRSQSSYEQYF
TGTGCCAGCTCACCACGTTCACAGTCCTCCTACGAGCAGTACTTC